Below, 24 T cell receptor beta chains from the same sample are listed, as sequenced in a study of regulatory T cells in long-lasting Graves disease. Sequencing libraries for TCR beta were prepared with iRepertoire HTBI primers and Arm-PCR of CDR3 regions. TCRdb reprocessed the multiplex PCR reads via MiXCR and lists one record per CDR3 protein. The table includes 420,000 or so distinct CDR3 sequences, about 15% detected once. As for time point: newly diagnosed GD, antithyroid drugs for less than 3 months. Researchers made the TCR library from RNA that was extracted from PBMCs. The same sample was also studied in work on T cells in Graves' hyperthyroidism and ophthalmopathy.

The sequencing used peripheral blood mononuclear cells (PBMCs), collected at new diagnosis, from a patient treated with antithyroid drugs. These receptors were taken from a woman aged 18-35 years with Graves disease.

Many counts were recorded for this clonotype. This chain links TRBV7-3 with TRBJ2-3, with no clear D. Germline V gene data show CDR1 as SGHTA and CDR2 as FQGTGA. The CDR3 covers 16 residues. V was trimmed by 2 bases and J by 0 bases, leaving 12 bases between them. CDR3 coding DNA: TGTGCCAGCAGCTTACTAGGGATGGGTAGCACAGATACGCAGTATTTT. This encodes CASSLLGMGSTDTQYF.

The table lists this clonotype with many counts. The chain combines TRBV30 with TRBJ2-7; 8 positions match TRBD1. The CDR3 has 13 amino acids. Trimming at V came to 5 bases and at J to 5 bases, leaving 8 bases not matched to a gene. Germline V gene lookup returns CDR1 GTSNPN and CDR2 SVGIG (reference sequence). CDR3 DNA sequence: TGTGCCTGGGCCACCGGACAGGGCGACGAGCAGTACTTC. It yields the protein CAWATGQGDEQYF.

This clonotype occurred many times. V gene TRBV20-1 combines with J gene TRBJ2-3, with 8 bases identical to TRBD1. The CDR3 totals 15 residues. The junction had 6 bases not matched to a gene; V was cut back by 0 bases and J by 4 bases. Germline CDR1 and CDR2: DFQATT and SNEGSKA (reference sequence). The CDR3, as DNA: TGCAGTGCTAGAGATTGGCAGGGGGCGTCAGATACGCAGTATTTT. Its protein is CSARDWQGASDTQYF.

This clonotype was counted a few times. J is TRBJ2-2 and V is TRBV7-2, with TRBD1 matching over 8 bases. The CDR3 is 18 residues long. With V trimmed by 3 bases and J by 0 bases, 9 bases remained unmatched. Germline V CDR1 and CDR2: SGHTA, FQGNSA. The DNA of the CDR3 is TGTGCCAGCAGCTTGACTCAGGGGGCTTTCGCGAACACCGGGGAGCTGTTTTTT. Protein sequence: CASSLTQGAFANTGELFF.

Only a few counts were recorded for this clonotype. The chain uses TRBV7-6 and TRBJ1-2; D gene uncertain. CDR1 and CDR2 from the germline V gene are SGHVS and FNYEAQ. Trimming removed 5 bases at V and 3 bases at J, with 13 bases between. The CDR3 spans 14 residues. The CDR3 loop reads CASSKNRADYGYTF. DNA for the CDR3: TGTGCCAGCAGCAAAAACCGGGCGGACTATGGCTACACCTTC.

This clonotype was counted at least ten times. This chain links TRBV5-1 with TRBJ2-7; perhaps TRBD1 as D (6 bases). Trimming left V 6 bases short and J 7 bases short, with 20 bases between. Per germline, CDR1 SGHRS and CDR2 YFSETQ. This CDR3 contains 14 residues. Here the CDR3 reads CASNKGGEGKEQYF. The CDR3 DNA sequence: TGCGCCAGCAATAAAGGGGGAGAGGGAAAAGAGCAGTACTTC.

This clonotype was counted between two and nine times. The rearrangement joins TRBV20-1 to TRBJ2-1, with D possibly TRBD2 on 6 matching bases. The CDR3 runs 12 residues. Trimming removed 3 bases from V and 5 bases from J, with 8 bases in between. CDR1 is DFQATT and CDR2 is SNEGSKA in the germline V gene (reference sequence). The CDR3 reads CSASGSHNEQFF. The CDR3 DNA sequence: TGCAGTGCTAGCGGGAGCCACAATGAGCAGTTCTTC.

A few counts support this clonotype. The V gene is TRBV7-2, the J gene TRBJ2-7; TRBD2 matches at 11 bases. The CDR3 has 15 amino acids. The V gene end was trimmed by 3 bases and the J gene end by 12 bases; junction bases not matched to a gene: 13. Germline-derived CDR1 and CDR2 are SGHTA and FQGNSA. CDR3 loop: CASSLTDELAGEPYF. In DNA form, the CDR3 reads TGTGCCAGCAGCTTGACAGATGAACTAGCGGGAGAACCGTACTTC.

This clonotype was detected a few times. The genes are TRBV15 and TRBJ1-2, with TRBD1 identical over 10 bases. V lost 3 bases, J lost 3 bases, and 7 bases stayed unmatched. The CDR3 consists of 16 residues. Looked up from germline, CDR1 is LNHNV and CDR2 is YYDKDF (reference sequence). The CDR3 bases are TGTGCCACCAGCAGGGCCAGACAGGGGGCAGACTATGGCTACACCTTC. This sequence encodes CATSRARQGADYGYTF.

This clonotype was seen many times. CDR3 residues: CASSLLAGAREQYF. CDR3 in DNA: TGTGCCAGCAGTTTACTAGCGGGAGCCCGGGAGCAGTACTTC. V is TRBV12-3 or TRBV12-4 and J is TRBJ2-7; 10 nucleotides match TRBD2. The CDR3 is 14 residues long. The J segment lost 7 bases and the V segment lost 2 bases, leaving 5 bases of the junction unmatched.

This clonotype was observed at least ten times. The chain combines TRBV30 with TRBJ2-3; the D call may be TRBD1 or TRBD2 (5 bases each). Trimming took off 1 base at V and 2 bases at J, with 7 bases between the two ends. Germline-derived CDR1 and CDR2 are GTSNPN and SVGIG (reference sequence). The CDR3 is made up of 13 amino acids. DNA of the CDR3: TGTGCCTGGAGTGCAGGGACCACAGATACGCAGTATTTT. This translates into CAWSAGTTDTQYF.

This clonotype was picked up one time. The V and J genes are TRBV27 and TRBJ1-5, with 7 bases identical to TRBD1. CDR1 is MNHEY, CDR2 SMNVEV, per germline (reference sequence). This CDR3 is built from 14 residues. Trimming took 6 bases from V and 7 from J; bases not matched to a gene: 9. The CDR3 sequence: CASSARQGGQPQHF. The CDR3 DNA reads TGTGCCAGCAGCGCTCGACAGGGCGGGCAGCCCCAGCATTTT.

This clonotype was observed at least ten times. V gene TRBV28 combines with J gene TRBJ2-1, with D possibly called TRBD1 or TRBD2 (5 bases each). The ends were cut back, 7 bases at V and 8 bases at J, with 21 bases in the middle. The germline V gene encodes CDR1 MDHEN and CDR2 SYDVKM. CDR3 length: 15 residues. CDR3 in amino acids: CASIPPGPSSDEQFF. CDR3 sequence (DNA): TGTGCCAGCATTCCTCCGGGACCGTCGAGTGATGAGCAGTTCTTC.

The chain uses TRBV7-2 and TRBJ1-1; D remains ambiguous. V was shortened by 4 bases and J by 10 bases, with 13 bases between the two germline ends. This CDR3 is built from 12 residues. Germline V gives CDR1 SGHTA, CDR2 FQGNSA. This CDR3 is CASSSKRDGAFF. The CDR3 region has the DNA TGTGCCAGCAGCTCCAAGAGGGATGGAGCTTTCTTT.

Remarks on this clonotype: A read error is possible here, since a much larger clone lies one base away. This rearrangement joins TRBV28 to TRBJ1-1, with D possibly being TRBD1 (5 bases). Germline CDR1 reads MDHEN; CDR2 reads SYDVKM. CDR3 length equals 16 residues. The CDR3 region is CASSLVTGPMNTEALF. The CDR3 nucleotides are TGTGCCAGCAGTTTAGTAACGGGACCGATGAACACTGAAGCTCTCTTT.

On this clonotype: Being one base from a much bigger clone, this may be a read error. V gene TRBV5-5 combines with J gene TRBJ2-1; 14 bases are shared with TRBD2. The CDR3 is made up of 17 amino acids. Germline V gene lookup returns CDR1 SGHKS and CDR2 YYEKEE (reference sequence). The CDR3 region is CASSLGLAGGPYNEPFF. The CDR3 DNA is TGTGCCAGCAGCTTAGGACTAGCGGGAGGACCCTACAATGAGCCGTTCTTC.

The V and J genes are TRBV28 and TRBJ1-3, with a tentative D call TRBD1 (5 bases). The germline gives CDR1 MDHEN, CDR2 SYDVKM. This CDR3 has 13 residues. V gave up 10 bases and J gave up 0 bases, with 10 bases separating them. The chain's CDR3 is CATRGSSGNTIYF. The CDR3 DNA sequence: TGTGCCACCCGGGGCAGCTCTGGAAACACCATATATTTT.

CDR3 DNA: TGCAGCGTTAGCGGGAGAGTGGCAGATACGCAGTATTTT. This sequence encodes CSVSGRVADTQYF. This rearrangement joins TRBV29-1 to TRBJ2-3, with 8 positions matching TRBD2. Trimming at V came to 5 bases and at J to 4 bases, leaving 5 bases not matched to a gene. CDR1 and CDR2 from the germline V gene are SQVTM and ANQGSEA. The CDR3 length is 13 residues.

This clonotype was observed a few times. The chain couples TRBV18 to TRBJ2-2; D unresolved. Trimming removed 5 bases at V and 6 bases at J, with 22 bases between. This CDR3 region has 17 residues. In germline, CDR1 is KGHSH, CDR2 LQKENI. The CDR3 nucleotides are TGTGCCAGCTCATCTTCTTTGGGCGCATTAACGGCCGGGGAGCTGTTTTTT. This codes for CASSSSLGALTAGELFF.

This chain links TRBV10-2 with TRBJ2-7; D is ambiguous. This CDR3 is built from 13 residues. Germline CDR1 and CDR2: WSHSY and SAAADI. Trimming cost V 6 bases and J 7 bases, with 16 bases left between them. This CDR3 reads CASRNLGYNEQYF. CDR3 DNA sequence: TGCGCCAGCAGGAATTTGGGCTACAATGAGCAGTACTTC.

This clonotype showed up many times. CDR3 sequence reads: CASSIQTSGSGQETQYF. In nucleotides, the CDR3 is TGTGCCAGCAGCATACAGACTAGCGGGAGTGGCCAAGAGACCCAGTACTTC. The chain recombines TRBV2 with TRBJ2-5; 12 bases line up with TRBD2. The CDR3 totals 17 residues. Losses at the gene ends were 6 bases for V and 1 base for J; bases not matched to a gene: 9. Germline V lookup: CDR1 SNHLY, CDR2 FYNNEI.

This clonotype turned up a few times. The chain combines TRBV3-1 with TRBJ2-5; the D gene is possibly TRBD1 (6 bases). V was trimmed by 3 bases and J by 0 bases, leaving 11 bases between them. The CDR3 extends over 15 amino acids. The germline V gene encodes CDR1 LGHDT and CDR2 YNNKEL (reference sequence). The CDR3 protein is CASSQGWTDQETQYF. The CDR3 DNA sequence: TGTGCCAGCAGCCAGGGGTGGACAGACCAAGAGACCCAGTACTTC.

This clonotype was detected ten times or more. V gene TRBV7-9 combines with J gene TRBJ2-3; D remains ambiguous. V dropped 1 base and J dropped 0 bases, with 5 bases sitting between them. Germline loops: CDR1 SEHNR, CDR2 FQNEAQ (reference sequence). The CDR3 sequence is 14 residues long. The CDR3 region has the DNA TGTGCCAGCAGCTTAGAGGTTAGCACAGATACGCAGTATTTT. Protein: CASSLEVSTDTQYF.

V and J are TRBV5-1 and TRBJ2-7, with D perhaps matching TRBD2 (6 bases). CDR1 and CDR2 from the germline V gene are SGHRS and YFSETQ. This CDR3 region has 15 residues. The V end was cut by 5 bases, the J end by 2 bases, with 17 bases between. This CDR3 reads CASSSGTLGTYEQYF. The DNA for the CDR3 is TGCGCCAGCAGTTCAGGGACTCTAGGCACCTACGAGCAGTACTTC.